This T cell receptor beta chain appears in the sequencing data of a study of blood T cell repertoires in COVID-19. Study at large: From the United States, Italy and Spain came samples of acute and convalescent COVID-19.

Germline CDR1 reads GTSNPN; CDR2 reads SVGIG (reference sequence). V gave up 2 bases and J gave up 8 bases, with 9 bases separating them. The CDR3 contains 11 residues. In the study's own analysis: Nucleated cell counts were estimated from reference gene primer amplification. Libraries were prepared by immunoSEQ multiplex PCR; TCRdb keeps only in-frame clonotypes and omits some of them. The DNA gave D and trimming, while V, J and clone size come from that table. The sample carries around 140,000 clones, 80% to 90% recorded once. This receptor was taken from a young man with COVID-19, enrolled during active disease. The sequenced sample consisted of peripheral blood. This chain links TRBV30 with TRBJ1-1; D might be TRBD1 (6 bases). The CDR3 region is CAWSLRGEAFF. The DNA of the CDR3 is TGTGCCTGGAGTTTGAGGGGGGAAGCTTTCTTT.